This TCR beta chain was observed in a study of siplizumab effects on memory and regulatory T cells. Study results and limitations: Treg origin accounted for an average of roughly 69% of mappable alloreactive CD4+ clones with siplizumab and approximately 25% in controls. The authors did not confirm suppressive function in proliferating Tregs from siplizumab cultures. Many proliferating CD4+ or CD8+ clones remained unclassified. Roughly 75-96% of them could not be assigned either a naive or a memory phenotype.

The sample holds one count of this clone. Its antigen is not identified. The method was immunoSEQ multiplex PCR; TCRdb's version includes in-frame clones alone and lacks a portion of them. The sample has 65,000 to 90,000 clones, 90% to 95% seen once. The junction had 4 bases not matched to a gene; V was cut back by 2 bases and J by 5 bases. Per the germline V gene, CDR1 is MNHEY and CDR2 is SVGAGI. This CDR3 region has 15 residues. The sequenced sample consisted of CD8+ T cells sorted from blood. The rearrangement links TRBV6-5 to TRBJ2-3; 10 bases fit TRBD2. This receptor was obtained from a human donor in good health. The CDR3 region is CASSYSGGAIDTQYF. In DNA form, the CDR3 reads TGTGCCAGCAGTTACAGCGGGGGGGCAATAGATACGCAGTATTTT.